A selection of T cell receptor beta chains follows, all from one sample in a study of T cell repertoires in cytomegalovirus infection. The antigens for these receptors are not known. Via MiXCR, TCRdb re-called the reads, giving one row per CDR3 protein. The data hold around 360,000 distinct CDR3 sequences, with roughly 34% observed a single time. Here the sequenced sample was cultured PBMCs, taken from culture after CMV antigen stimulation. The origin of the receptors is a human donor in good health (CMV status not recorded). Some clones in this sample may be carry-over from other donors' samples. CDR3s include the opening cysteine and the closing phenylalanine or tryptophan. A D gene is named only where the DNA matches it firmly. Where a row states a size, it is once, few, many or the class of an expanded clone; other rows omit it.

j_gene: TRBJ1-5; v_gene: TRBV7-9; d_gene: -; abundance: few; CDR3nt: TGTGCCAGCAGCTTATGGGGAATCAATCAGCCCCAGCATTTT; CDR3aa: CASSLWGINQPQHF
j_gene: TRBJ1-2; v_gene: TRBV7-9; d_gene: TRBD1; abundance: -; CDR3nt: TGTGCCAGCAGCTTAGCTCGGACAGGCGATGCTGGCTATGGCTACACCTTC; CDR3aa: CASSLARTGDAGYGYTF
j_gene: TRBJ2-7; v_gene: TRBV7-2; d_gene: TRBD1; abundance: -; CDR3nt: TGTGCCAGCAGCGTAGACAGGGAAAACGAGCAGTACTTC; CDR3aa: CASSVDRENEQYF
j_gene: TRBJ1-1; v_gene: TRBV7-2; d_gene: -; abundance: -; CDR3nt: TGTGCCAGCAGCTTACCTCGGGGAGGGTCCATGAACACTGAAGCTTTCTTT; CDR3aa: CASSLPRGGSMNTEAFF
j_gene: TRBJ1-5; v_gene: TRBV7-2; d_gene: -; abundance: -; CDR3nt: TGTGCCAGCAGCTGGTCCTACAGGGCAGATCAGCCCCAGCATTTT; CDR3aa: CASSWSYRADQPQHF
j_gene: TRBJ1-6; v_gene: TRBV19; d_gene: TRBD1; abundance: -; CDR3nt: TGTGCCAGTCAAACCGGGACAGGGCACTCACCCCTCCACTTT; CDR3aa: CASQTGTGHSPLHF
j_gene: TRBJ2-5; v_gene: TRBV27; d_gene: -; abundance: many; CDR3nt: TGTGCCAGCAGAGACATCCAAGAGACCCAGTACTTC; CDR3aa: CASRDIQETQYF
j_gene: TRBJ1-1; v_gene: TRBV6-2/TRBV6-3; d_gene: TRBD1; abundance: few; CDR3nt: TGTGCCAGCAGTTCGACCGGGACAGGGGGACCGATGAACACTGAAGCTTTCTTT; CDR3aa: CASSSTGTGGPMNTEAFF
j_gene: TRBJ2-2; v_gene: TRBV19; d_gene: -; abundance: -; CDR3nt: TGTGCCAGTAGTGCCCGGGGGGGAGGGGGCATCACCGGGGAGCTGTTTTTT; CDR3aa: CASSARGGGGITGELFF
j_gene: TRBJ2-1; v_gene: TRBV7-2; d_gene: TRBD1; abundance: few; CDR3nt: TGTGCCAGCAGCACACAGGGGGGTATGGGGCAGTTCTTC; CDR3aa: CASSTQGGMGQFF
j_gene: TRBJ1-6; v_gene: TRBV7-8; d_gene: -; abundance: few; CDR3nt: TGTGCCAGCAGCTCCCCAACAGGGCTCGGTTCACCCCTCCACTTT; CDR3aa: CASSSPTGLGSPLHF
j_gene: TRBJ2-3; v_gene: TRBV7-2; d_gene: -; abundance: many; CDR3nt: TGTGCCAGCAGCTTAGACCTAGCCGTCGATACGCAGTATTTT; CDR3aa: CASSLDLAVDTQYF